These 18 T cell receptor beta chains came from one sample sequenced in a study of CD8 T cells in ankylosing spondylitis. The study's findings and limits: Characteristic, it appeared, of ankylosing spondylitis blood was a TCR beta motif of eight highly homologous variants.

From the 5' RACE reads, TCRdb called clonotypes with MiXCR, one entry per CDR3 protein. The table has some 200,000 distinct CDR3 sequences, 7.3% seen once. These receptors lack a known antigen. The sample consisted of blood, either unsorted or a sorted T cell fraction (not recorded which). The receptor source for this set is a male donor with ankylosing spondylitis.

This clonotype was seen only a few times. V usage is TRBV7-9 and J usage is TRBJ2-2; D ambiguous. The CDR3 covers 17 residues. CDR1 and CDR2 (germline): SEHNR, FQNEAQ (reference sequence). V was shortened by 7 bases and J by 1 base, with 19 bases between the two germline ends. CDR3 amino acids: CASILFPLRLNTGELFF. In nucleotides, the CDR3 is TGTGCCAGCATCCTATTTCCCCTGCGGTTGAACACCGGGGAGCTGTTTTTT.

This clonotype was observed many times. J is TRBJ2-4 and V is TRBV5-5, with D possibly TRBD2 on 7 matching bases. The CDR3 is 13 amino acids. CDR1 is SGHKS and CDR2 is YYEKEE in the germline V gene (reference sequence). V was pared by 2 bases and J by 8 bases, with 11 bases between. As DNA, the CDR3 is TGTGCCAGCAGCTTAGGGGGGGCGGACATTCAGTACTTC. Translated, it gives CASSLGGADIQYF.

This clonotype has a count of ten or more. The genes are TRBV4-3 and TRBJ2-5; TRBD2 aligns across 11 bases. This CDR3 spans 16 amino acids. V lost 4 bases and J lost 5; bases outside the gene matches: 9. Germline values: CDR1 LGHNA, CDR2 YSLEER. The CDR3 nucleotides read TGCGCCAGCAGCCGCTCACTAGCGGGAGATGTGGAGACCCAGTACTTC. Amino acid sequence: CASSRSLAGDVETQYF.

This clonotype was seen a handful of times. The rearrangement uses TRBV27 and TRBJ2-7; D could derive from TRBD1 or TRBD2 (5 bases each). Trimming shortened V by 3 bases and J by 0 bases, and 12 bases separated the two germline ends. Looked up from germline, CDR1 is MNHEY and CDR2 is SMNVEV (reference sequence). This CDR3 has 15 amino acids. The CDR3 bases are TGTGCCAGCAGTTTCCGGGACGTTCGCTCCTACGAGCAGTACTTC. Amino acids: CASSFRDVRSYEQYF.

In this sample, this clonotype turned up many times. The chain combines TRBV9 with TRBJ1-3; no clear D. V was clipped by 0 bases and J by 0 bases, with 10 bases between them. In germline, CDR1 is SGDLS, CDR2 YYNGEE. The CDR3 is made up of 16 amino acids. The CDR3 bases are TGTGCCAGCAGCGTAGCGGGCACGAGCTCTGGAAACACCATATATTTT. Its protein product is CASSVAGTSSGNTIYF.

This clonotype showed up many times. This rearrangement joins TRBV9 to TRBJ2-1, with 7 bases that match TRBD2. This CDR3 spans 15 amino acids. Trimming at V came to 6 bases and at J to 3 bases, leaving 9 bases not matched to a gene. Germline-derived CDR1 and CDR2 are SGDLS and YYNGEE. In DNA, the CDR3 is TGTGCCAGCACCGTGGGGGGGGGTCTCTACAATGAGCAGTTCTTC. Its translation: CASTVGGGLYNEQFF.

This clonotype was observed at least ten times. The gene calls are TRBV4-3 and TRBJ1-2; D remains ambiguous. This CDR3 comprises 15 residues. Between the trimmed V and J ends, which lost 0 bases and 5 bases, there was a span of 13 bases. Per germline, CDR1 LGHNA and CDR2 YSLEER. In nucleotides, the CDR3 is TGCGCCAGCAGCCAAGAGGCTAATTTCCAGTATGGCTACACCTTC. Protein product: CASSQEANFQYGYTF.

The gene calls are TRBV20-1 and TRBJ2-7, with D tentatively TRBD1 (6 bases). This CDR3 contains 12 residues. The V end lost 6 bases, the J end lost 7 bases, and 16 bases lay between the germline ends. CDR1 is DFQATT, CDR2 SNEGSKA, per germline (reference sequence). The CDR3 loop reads CSARGPRGEQYF. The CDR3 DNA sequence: TGCAGTGCCAGGGGACCGAGGGGGGAGCAGTACTTC.

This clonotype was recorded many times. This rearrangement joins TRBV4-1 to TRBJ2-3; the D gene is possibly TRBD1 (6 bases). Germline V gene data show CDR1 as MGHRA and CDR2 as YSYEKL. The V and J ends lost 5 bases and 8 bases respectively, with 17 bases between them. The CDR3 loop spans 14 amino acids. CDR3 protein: CASSTEQGRGTQYF. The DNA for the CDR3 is TGCGCCAGCAGCACTGAACAGGGAAGGGGTACGCAGTATTTT.

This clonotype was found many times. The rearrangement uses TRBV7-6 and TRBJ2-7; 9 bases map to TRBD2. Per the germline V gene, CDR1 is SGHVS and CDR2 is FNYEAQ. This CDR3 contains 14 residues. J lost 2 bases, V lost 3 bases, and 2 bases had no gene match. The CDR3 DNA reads TGTGCCAGCAGCTTCCTAGCGGGGCCCTACGAGCAGTACTTC. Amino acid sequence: CASSFLAGPYEQYF.

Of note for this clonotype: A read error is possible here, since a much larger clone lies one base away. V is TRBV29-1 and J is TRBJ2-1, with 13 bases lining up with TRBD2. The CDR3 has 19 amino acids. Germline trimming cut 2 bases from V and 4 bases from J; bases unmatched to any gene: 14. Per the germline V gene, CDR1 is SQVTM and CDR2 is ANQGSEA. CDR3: CSVETGTSGMEMFYNEQFF. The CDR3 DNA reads TGCAGCGTTGAAACCGGGACTAGCGGGATGGAGATGTTTTACAATGAGCAGTTCTTC.

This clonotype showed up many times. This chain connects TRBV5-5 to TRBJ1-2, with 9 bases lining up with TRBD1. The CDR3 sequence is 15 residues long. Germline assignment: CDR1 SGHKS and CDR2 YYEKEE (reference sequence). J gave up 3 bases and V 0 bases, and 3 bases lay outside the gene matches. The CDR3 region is CASSLGTGVDYGYTF. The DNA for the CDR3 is TGTGCCAGCAGCTTGGGGACAGGGGTTGACTATGGCTACACCTTC.

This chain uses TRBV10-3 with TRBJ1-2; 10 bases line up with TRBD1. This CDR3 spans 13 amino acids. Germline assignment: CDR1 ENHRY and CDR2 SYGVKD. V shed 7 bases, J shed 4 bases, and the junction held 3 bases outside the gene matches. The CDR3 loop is CAIKGTGAYGYTF. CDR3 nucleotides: TGTGCCATCAAGGGGACAGGGGCCTATGGCTACACCTTC.

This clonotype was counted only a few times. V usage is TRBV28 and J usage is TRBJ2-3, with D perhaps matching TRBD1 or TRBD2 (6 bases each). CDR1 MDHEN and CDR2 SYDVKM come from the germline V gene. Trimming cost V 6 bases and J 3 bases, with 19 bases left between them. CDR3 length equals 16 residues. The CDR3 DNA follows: TGTGCCAGCAGAGCCCCGGGGGCACGGGGAACAGATACGCAGTATTTT. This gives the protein CASRAPGARGTDTQYF.

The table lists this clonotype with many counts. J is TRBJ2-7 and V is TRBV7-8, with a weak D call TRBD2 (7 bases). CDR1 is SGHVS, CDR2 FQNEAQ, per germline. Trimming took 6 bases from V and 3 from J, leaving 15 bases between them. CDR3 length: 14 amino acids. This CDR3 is CASRLGGGLYEQYF. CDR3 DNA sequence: TGTGCCAGCAGATTGGGGGGGGGCCTCTACGAGCAGTACTTC.

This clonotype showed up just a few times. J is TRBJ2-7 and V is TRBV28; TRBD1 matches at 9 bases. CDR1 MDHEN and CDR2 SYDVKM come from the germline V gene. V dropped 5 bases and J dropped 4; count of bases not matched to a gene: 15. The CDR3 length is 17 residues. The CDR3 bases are TGTGCCAGCAGTCCAGGGAGGGGACAGGGAGTGTGGTACGAGCAGTACTTC. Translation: CASSPGRGQGVWYEQYF.

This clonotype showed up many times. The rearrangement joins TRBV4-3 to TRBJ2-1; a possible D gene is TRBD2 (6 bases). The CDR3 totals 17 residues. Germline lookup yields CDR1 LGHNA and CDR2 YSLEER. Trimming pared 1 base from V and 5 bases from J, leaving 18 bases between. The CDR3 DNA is TGCGCCAGCAGCCAAGCCCACGTGGCTAGCGCTAACAATGAGCAGTTCTTC. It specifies CASSQAHVASANNEQFF.

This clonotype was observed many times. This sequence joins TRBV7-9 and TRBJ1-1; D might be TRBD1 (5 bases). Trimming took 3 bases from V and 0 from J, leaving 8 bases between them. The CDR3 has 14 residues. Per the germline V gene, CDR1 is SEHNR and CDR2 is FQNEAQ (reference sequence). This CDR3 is CASSFSGVNTEAFF. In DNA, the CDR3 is TGTGCCAGCAGCTTTTCGGGGGTGAACACTGAAGCTTTCTTT.